The clone carrying this TCR beta chain turned up a few times. The sample belongs to a study of early T cells in non-severe SARS-CoV-2 infection. Study context: Chains were not paired, and sequencing was done on bulk RNA from unsorted whole blood.

Trimming stripped 3 bases from V and 8 bases from J, with 9 bases between. Per the germline V gene, CDR1 is LGHNA and CDR2 is YNFKEQ. The CDR3 consists of 12 residues. Attachment of unique molecular identifiers to individual cDNA molecules was performed. TCRdb passed the 5' RACE reads through MiXCR, listing each CDR3 protein once. The sample comprises some 49,000 distinct CDR3 sequences, 10% to 15% of which are singletons, and more than 9% rests with the top ten. Sequences were obtained from whole blood. J is TRBJ2-3 and V is TRBV4-2, with D tentatively TRBD1 (5 bases). The sequence was obtained from an adult who was a healthcare worker with PCR-confirmed SARS-CoV-2 infection or an uninfected control (not recorded which). The CDR3 loop is CASSQGPGTQYF. The CDR3 region has the DNA TGTGCCAGCAGCCAGGGGCCCGGTACGCAGTATTTT.